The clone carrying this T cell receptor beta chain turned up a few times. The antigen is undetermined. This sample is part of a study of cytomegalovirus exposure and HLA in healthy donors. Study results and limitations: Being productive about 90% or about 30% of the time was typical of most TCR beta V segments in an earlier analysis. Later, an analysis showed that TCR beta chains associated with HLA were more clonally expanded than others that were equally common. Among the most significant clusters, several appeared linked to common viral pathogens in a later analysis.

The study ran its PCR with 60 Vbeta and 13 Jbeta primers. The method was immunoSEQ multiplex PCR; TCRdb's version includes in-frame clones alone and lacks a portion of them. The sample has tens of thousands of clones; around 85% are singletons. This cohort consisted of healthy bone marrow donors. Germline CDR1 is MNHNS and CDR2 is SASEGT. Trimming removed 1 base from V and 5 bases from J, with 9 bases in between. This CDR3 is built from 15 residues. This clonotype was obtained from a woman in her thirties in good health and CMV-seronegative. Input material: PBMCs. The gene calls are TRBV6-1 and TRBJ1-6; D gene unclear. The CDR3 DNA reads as TGTGCCAGCAGTGAAGTTCGGGTCCATAATTCACCCCTCCACTTT. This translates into CASSEVRVHNSPLHF.